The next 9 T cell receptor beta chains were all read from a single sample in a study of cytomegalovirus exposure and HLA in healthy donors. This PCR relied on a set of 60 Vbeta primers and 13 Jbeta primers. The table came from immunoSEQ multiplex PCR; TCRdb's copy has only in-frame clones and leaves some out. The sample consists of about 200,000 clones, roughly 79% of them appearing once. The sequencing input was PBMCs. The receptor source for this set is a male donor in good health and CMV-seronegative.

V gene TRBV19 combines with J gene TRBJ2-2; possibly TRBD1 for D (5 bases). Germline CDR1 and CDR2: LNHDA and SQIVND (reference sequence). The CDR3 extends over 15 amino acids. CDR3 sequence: CSVFPGRVRTGELFF. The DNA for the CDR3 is TGTAGCGTCTTCCCGGGCAGGGTCAGGACCGGGGAGCTGTTTTTT.

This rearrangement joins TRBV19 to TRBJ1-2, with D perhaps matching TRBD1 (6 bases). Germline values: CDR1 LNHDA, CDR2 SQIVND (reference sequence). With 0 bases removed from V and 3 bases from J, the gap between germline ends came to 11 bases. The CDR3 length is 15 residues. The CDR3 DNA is TGTGCCAGTAGTATAGAGGACAGCCTGTACTATGGCTACACCTTC. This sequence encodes CASSIEDSLYYGYTF.

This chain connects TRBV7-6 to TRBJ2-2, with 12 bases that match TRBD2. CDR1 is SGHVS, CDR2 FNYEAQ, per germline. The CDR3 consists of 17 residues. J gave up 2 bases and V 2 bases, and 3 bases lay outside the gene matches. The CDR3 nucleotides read TGTGCCAGCAGCTTATGGACTAGCGGGGTAAACACCGGGGAGCTGTTTTTT. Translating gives CASSLWTSGVNTGELFF.

The CDR3 sequence is CASRFGTVGSQETQYF. In DNA form, the CDR3 reads TGTGCCAGCAGATTTGGGACAGTCGGCTCCCAAGAGACCCAGTACTTC. The chain uses TRBV5-4 and TRBJ2-5; the match to TRBD1 covers 7 bases. Trimming removed 5 bases from V and 1 base from J; junction bases left unmatched: 11. Germline V gives CDR1 SGHNT, CDR2 YYREEE (reference sequence). The CDR3 totals 16 residues.

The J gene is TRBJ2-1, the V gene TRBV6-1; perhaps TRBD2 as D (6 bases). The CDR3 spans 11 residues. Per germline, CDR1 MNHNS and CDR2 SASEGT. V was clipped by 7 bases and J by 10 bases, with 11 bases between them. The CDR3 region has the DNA TGTGCCAGCACCCACGGGGGAGAGCAGTTCTTC. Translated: CASTHGGEQFF.

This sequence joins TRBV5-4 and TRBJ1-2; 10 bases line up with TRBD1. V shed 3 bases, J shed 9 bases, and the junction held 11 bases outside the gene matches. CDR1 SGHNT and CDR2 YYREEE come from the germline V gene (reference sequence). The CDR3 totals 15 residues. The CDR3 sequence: CASSSRGGQGSRYTF. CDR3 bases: TGTGCCAGCAGCTCCCGAGGGGGACAGGGGAGCCGCTACACCTTC.

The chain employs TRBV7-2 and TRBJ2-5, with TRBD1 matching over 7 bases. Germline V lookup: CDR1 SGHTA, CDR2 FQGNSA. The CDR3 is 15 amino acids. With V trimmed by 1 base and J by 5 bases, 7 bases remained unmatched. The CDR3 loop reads CASSLEGAARETQYF. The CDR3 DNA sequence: TGTGCCAGCAGCTTAGAGGGGGCTGCGAGGGAGACCCAGTACTTC.

This CDR3 reads CASSVDGRVGTGELFF. For the CDR3, the DNA is TGTGCCAGCAGCGTAGATGGGAGGGTGGGCACCGGGGAGCTGTTTTTT. The chain couples TRBV9 to TRBJ2-2; 7 nucleotides agree with TRBD2. V gave up 0 bases and J gave up 4 bases; unmatched junction bases: 6. The CDR3 is made up of 16 amino acids. Germline V gene sequence: CDR1 SGDLS, CDR2 YYNGEE.

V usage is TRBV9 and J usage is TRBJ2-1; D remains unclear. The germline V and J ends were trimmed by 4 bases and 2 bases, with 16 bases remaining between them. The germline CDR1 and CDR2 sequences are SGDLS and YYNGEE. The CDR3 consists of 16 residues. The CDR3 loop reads CASSPLGGLAYNEQFF. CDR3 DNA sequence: TGTGCCAGCAGCCCCCTTGGTGGCCTTGCCTACAATGAGCAGTTCTTC.